These T cell receptor beta chains were read from a single sample in a study of siplizumab effects on memory and regulatory T cells. TCRdb keeps only in-frame clones here, not all; method: immunoSEQ multiplex PCR. The sample shows some 65,000 clones, 80% to 90% of them seen only once. Sequenced material: Tregs sorted from blood. The receptors were gathered from a human donor in good health. CDR3s leave out the opening cysteine and the closing phenylalanine or tryptophan. Each record gives: V gene, CDR3 protein.

>TRBV30
AWSVIQVQYGYT
>TRBV19
ASGQGLFQY
>TRBV5-5
ASSSPGSGELF
>TRBV19
ASGRGGNQPQH
>TRBV12-5
ASGPTGRNSPLH
>TRBV15
ATSRVGTRDEQY
>TRBV15
ATSRTGRDNQPQH
>TRBV27
ASSLRRGTSTDTQY
>TRBV18
ASSPGQSEQY
>TRBV19
ASSIDGGQVRSGNTIY
>TRBV28
ASSLAGSRDTQY
>TRBV5-1
ASSPYGPLYEQY
>TRBV4-1
ASSQDPFQNKAEKLF
>TRBV9
ASSVGGLRSYNSPLH
>TRBV30
AWSVRGVRKSTPN
>TRBV15
ATSKGTGRNQPQH
>TRBV10-3
AIRPLADTDTQY
>TRBV6-6
ASSSLTRGVYGYT